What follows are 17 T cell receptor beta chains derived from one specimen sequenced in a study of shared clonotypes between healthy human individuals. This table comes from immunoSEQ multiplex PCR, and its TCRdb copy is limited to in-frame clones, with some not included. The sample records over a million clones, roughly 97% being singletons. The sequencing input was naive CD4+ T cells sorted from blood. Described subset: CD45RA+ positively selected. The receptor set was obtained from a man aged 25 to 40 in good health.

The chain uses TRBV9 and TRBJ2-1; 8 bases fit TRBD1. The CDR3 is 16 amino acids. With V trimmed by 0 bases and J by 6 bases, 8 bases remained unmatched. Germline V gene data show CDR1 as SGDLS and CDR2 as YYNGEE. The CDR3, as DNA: TGTGCCAGCAGCGTAGGTCACAGGGGGTCGGCCAATGAGCAGTTCTTC. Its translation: CASSVGHRGSANEQFF.

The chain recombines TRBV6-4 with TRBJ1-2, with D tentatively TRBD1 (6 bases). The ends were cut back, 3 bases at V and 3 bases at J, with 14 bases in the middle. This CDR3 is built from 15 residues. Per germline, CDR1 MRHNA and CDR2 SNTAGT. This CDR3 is CASSEDSRGHYGYTF. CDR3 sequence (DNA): TGTGCCAGCAGTGAGGACAGCCGAGGACACTATGGCTACACCTTC.

Written as DNA, the CDR3 is TGTGCCAGCAGCCGAACTTCCTCCTACAATGAGCAGTTCTTC. As protein: CASSRTSSYNEQFF. The genes are TRBV14 and TRBJ2-1; D call uncertain. The V end was cut by 4 bases, the J end by 0 bases, with 7 bases between. This CDR3 has 14 amino acids. Germline CDR1 SGHDN, CDR2 FVKESK.

The CDR3 coding sequence is TGTGCCAGCAGCTTCGATAGGACGGGTACCCAGGGGAGCTCCTACGAGCAGTACTTC. Residues: CASSFDRTGTQGSSYEQYF. This chain joins TRBV5-6 and TRBJ2-7; possibly TRBD1 for D (6 bases). V gave up 2 bases and J gave up 0 bases, with 24 bases separating them. Germline V gene lookup returns CDR1 SGHDT and CDR2 YYEEEE. CDR3 length: 19 residues.

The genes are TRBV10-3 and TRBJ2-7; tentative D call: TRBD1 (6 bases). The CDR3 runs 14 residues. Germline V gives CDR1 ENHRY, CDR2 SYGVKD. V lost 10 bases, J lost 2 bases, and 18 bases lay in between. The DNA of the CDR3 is TGTGCCACAAAGGGGGTACCCTCGACCTACGAGCAGTACTTC. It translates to CATKGVPSTYEQYF.

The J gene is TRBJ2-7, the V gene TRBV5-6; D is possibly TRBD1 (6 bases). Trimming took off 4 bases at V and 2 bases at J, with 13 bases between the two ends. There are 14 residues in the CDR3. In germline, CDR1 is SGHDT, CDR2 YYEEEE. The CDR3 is CASSKDRIAYEQYF. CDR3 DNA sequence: TGTGCCAGCAGCAAAGACAGGATCGCCTACGAGCAGTACTTC. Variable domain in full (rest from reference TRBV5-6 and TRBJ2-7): DAGVTQSPTHLIKTRGQQVTLRCSPKSGHDTVSWYQQALGQGPQFIFQYYEEEERQRGNFPDRFSGHQFPNYSSELNVNALLLGDSALYLCASSKDRIAYEQYFGPGTRLTVT.

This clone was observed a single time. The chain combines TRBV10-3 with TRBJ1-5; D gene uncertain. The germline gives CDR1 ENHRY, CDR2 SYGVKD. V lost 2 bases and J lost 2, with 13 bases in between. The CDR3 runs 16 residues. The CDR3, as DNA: TGTGCCATCAGTGAGGGTGGGAATCAAGGCAATCAGCCCCAGCATTTT. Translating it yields CAISEGGNQGNQPQHF.

This chain's CDR3 is CAISEREGWQEQYF. CDR3 nucleotide sequence: TGTGCCATCAGTGAACGGGAAGGGTGGCAAGAGCAGTACTTC. The chain couples TRBV10-3 to TRBJ2-7, with D perhaps TRBD2 (5 bases). Trimming left V 3 bases short and J 7 bases short, with 16 bases between. Germline-derived CDR1 and CDR2 are ENHRY and SYGVKD. This CDR3 is built from 14 residues.

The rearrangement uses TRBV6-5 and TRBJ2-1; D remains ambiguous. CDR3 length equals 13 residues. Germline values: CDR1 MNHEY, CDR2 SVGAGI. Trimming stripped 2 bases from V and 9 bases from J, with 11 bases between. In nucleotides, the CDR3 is TGTGCCAGCAGTTACAGGCAGGCCACTGAGCAGTTCTTC. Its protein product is CASSYRQATEQFF.

This CDR3 is CATSRVGLAGNEQFF. The CDR3 DNA is TGTGCCACCAGCAGAGTAGGACTAGCTGGGAATGAGCAGTTCTTC. The chain joins TRBV15 to TRBJ2-1, with 8 nucleotides matching TRBD2. The V segment lost 1 base and the J segment 7 bases; nucleotides outside the gene matches: 6. The CDR3 covers 15 residues. CDR1 is LNHNV, CDR2 YYDKDF, per germline (reference sequence).

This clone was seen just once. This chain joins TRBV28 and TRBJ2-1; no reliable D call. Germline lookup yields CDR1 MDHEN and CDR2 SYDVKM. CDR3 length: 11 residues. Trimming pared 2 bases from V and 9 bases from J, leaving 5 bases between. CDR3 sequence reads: CASSLTREQFF. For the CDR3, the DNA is TGTGCCAGCAGTTTAACGCGTGAGCAGTTCTTC.

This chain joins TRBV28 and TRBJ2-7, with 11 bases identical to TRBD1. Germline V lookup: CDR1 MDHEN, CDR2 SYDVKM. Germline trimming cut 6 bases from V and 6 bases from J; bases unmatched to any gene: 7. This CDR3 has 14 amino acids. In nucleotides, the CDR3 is TGTGCCAGCAGGATCGGACAGGGGGCGGGCGAGCAGTACTTC. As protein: CASRIGQGAGEQYF.

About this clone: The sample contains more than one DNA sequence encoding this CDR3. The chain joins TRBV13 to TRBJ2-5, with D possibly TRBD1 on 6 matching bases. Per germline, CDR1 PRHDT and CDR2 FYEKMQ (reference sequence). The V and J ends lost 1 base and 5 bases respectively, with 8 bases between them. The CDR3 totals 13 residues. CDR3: CASSLAGVETQYF. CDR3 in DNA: TGTGCCAGCAGCTTAGCAGGGGTGGAGACCCAGTACTTC.

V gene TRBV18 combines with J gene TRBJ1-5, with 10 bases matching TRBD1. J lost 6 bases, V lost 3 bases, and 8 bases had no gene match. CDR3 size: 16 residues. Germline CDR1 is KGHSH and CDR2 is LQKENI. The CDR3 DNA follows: TGTGCCAGCTCACCCCTAGACAGGGGGCTGAGTCAGCCCCAGCATTTT. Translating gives CASSPLDRGLSQPQHF.

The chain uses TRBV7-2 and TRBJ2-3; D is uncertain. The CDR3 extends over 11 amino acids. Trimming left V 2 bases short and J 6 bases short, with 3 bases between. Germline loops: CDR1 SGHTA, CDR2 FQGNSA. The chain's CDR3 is CASSLRDTQYF. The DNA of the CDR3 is TGTGCCAGCAGCTTACGGGATACGCAGTATTTT.

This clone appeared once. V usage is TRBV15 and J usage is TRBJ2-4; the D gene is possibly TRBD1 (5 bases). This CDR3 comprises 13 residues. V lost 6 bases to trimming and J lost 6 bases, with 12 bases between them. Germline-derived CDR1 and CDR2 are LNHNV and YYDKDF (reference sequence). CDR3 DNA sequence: TGTGCCACCAGAATGCAGGGATTAAACATTCAGTACTTC. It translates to CATRMQGLNIQYF.

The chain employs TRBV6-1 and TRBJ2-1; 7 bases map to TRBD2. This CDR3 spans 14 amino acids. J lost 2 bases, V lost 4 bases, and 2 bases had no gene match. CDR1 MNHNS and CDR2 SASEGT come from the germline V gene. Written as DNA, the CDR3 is TGTGCCAGCAGTGTAGCGGGTACCTACAATGAGCAGTTCTTC. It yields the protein CASSVAGTYNEQFF.